This T cell receptor (beta chain) was sequenced in a study of blood T cell repertoires in COVID-19. In the study overall: Material from acute and convalescent COVID-19 was sourced from the United States, Italy and Spain. The cDNA or gDNA used as material had been derived from T cells, B-cell-depleted T cells, or PBMCs.

In the original workflow: The authors estimated nucleated cell counts from reference gene primer amplification. Only in-frame clones appear in the TCRdb table, and some are missing; sequencing was by immunoSEQ multiplex PCR. V and J calls and clone size are as listed in that table; D and trimming were resolved from the DNA. The table lists 200,000 to 250,000 clones, more than 65% of them singletons. CDR1 and CDR2 (germline): LNHDA, SQIVND (reference sequence). The CDR3 extends over 14 amino acids. Trimming removed 1 base from V and 7 bases from J, with 11 bases in between. The chain has TRBV19 and TRBJ1-5, with a tentative D call TRBD1 (6 bases). The sample consisted of peripheral blood. This receptor was identified in an older woman with acute or convalescent COVID-19. The CDR3 here is CASSIGGGRQPQHF. In nucleotides, the CDR3 is TGTGCCAGTAGTATAGGGGGGGGCCGCCAGCCCCAGCATTTT.